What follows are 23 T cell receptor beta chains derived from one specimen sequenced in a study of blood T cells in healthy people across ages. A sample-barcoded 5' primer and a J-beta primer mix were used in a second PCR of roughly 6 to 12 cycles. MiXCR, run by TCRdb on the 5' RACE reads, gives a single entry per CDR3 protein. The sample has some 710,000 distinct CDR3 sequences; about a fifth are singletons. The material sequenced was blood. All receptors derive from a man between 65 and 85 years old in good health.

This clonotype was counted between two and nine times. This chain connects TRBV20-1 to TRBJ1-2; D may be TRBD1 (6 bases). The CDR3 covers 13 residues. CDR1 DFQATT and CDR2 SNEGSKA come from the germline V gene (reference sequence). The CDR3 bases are TGCAGCGCCGGGACACCTCCTAACTATGGCTACACCTTC. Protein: CSAGTPPNYGYTF.

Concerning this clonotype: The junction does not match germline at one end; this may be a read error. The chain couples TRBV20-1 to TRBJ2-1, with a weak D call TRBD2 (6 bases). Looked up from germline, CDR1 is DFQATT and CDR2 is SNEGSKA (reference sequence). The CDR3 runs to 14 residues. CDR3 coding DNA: TGCAGTGCTAGAGTAGCGGCCTCCCACAATGAGCAGTTCTTC. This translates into CSARVAASHNEQFF.

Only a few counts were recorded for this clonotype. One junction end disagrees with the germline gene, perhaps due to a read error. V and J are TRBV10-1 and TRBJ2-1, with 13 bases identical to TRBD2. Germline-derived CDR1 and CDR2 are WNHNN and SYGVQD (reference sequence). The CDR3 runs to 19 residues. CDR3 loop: CASSESTSGGPSSYSEQFF. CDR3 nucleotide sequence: TGCGCCAGCAGTGAGTCGACTAGCGGGGGGCCGAGCTCCTACAGTGAGCAGTTCTTC.

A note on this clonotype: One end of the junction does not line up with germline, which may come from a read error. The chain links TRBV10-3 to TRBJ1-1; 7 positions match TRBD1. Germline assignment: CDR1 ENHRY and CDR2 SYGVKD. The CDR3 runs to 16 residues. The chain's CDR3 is CATSDPTGKARTEAFF. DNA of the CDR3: TGTGCCACCAGTGACCCGACAGGGAAAGCAAGGACTGAAGCTTTCTTT.

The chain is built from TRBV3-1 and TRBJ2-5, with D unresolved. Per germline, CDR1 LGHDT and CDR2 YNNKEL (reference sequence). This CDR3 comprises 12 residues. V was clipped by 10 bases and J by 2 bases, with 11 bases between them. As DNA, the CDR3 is TGTGCCACCAAGACCGGACAAGAGACCCAGTACTTC. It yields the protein CATKTGQETQYF.

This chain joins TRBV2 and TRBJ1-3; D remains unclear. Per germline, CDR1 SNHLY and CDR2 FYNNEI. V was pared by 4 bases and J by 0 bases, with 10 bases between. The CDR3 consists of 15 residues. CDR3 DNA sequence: TGTGCCAGCAGTGTTTATCAAGTCTCTGGAAACACCATATATTTT. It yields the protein CASSVYQVSGNTIYF.

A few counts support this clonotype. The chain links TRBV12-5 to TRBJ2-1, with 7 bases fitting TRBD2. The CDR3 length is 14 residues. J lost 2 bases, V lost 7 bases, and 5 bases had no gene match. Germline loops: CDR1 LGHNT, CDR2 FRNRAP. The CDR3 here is CASASSGPYNEQFF. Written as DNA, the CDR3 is TGTGCTAGTGCCTCTAGCGGCCCCTACAATGAGCAGTTCTTC.

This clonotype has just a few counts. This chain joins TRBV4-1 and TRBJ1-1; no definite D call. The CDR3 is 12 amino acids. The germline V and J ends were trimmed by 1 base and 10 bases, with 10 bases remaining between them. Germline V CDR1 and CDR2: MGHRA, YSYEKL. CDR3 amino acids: CASSQGTLLAFF. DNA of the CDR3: TGCGCCAGCAGCCAAGGAACGTTGTTAGCTTTCTTT.

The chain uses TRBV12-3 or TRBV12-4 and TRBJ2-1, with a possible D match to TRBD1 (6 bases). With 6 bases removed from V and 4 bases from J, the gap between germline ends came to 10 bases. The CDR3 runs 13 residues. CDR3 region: CASRPGTYNEQFF. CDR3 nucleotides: TGTGCCAGCAGACCCGGGACATACAATGAGCAGTTCTTC.

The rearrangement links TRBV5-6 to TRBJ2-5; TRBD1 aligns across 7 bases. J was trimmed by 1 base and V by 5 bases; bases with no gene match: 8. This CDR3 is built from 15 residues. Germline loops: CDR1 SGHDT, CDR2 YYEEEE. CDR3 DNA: TGTGCCAGCAGAACGCTCCGGGACAGCCAAGAGACCCAGTACTTC. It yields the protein CASRTLRDSQETQYF.

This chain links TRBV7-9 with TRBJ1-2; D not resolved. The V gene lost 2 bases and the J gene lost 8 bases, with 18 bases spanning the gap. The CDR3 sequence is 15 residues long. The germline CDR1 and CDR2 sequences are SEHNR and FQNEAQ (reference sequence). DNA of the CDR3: TGTGCCAGCAGCTTAAGTCAGACTAAAAAGGGAGGCTACACCTTC. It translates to CASSLSQTKKGGYTF.

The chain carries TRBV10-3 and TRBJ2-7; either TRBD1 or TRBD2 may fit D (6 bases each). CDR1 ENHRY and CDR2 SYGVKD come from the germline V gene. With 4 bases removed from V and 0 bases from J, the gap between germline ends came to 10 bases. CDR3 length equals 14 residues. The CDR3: CAISGGGSSYEQYV. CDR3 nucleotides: TGTGCCATCAGTGGAGGGGGGAGCTCCTACGAGCAGTACGTC.

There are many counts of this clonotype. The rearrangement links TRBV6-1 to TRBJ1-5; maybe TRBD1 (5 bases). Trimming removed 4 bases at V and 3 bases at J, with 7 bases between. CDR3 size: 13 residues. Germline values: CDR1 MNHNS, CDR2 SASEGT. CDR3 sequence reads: CASSGQLNQPQHF. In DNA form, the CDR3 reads TGTGCCAGCAGTGGACAGCTCAATCAGCCCCAGCATTTT.

The CDR3 reads CSARVPRTSNYGYTF. The CDR3 DNA follows: TGCAGTGCTAGAGTTCCACGGACCAGTAACTATGGCTACACCTTC. The genes are TRBV20-1 and TRBJ1-2; D call uncertain. The CDR3 is 15 residues long. Germline assignment: CDR1 DFQATT and CDR2 SNEGSKA (reference sequence). Trimming removed 1 base at V and 1 base at J, with 13 bases between.

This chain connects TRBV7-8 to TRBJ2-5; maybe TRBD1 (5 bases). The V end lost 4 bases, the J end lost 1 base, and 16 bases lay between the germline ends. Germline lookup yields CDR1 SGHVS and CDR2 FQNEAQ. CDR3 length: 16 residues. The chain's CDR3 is CASSSSRAGIQETQYF. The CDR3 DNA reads TGTGCCAGCAGCTCATCCCGGGCAGGGATCCAAGAGACCCAGTACTTC.

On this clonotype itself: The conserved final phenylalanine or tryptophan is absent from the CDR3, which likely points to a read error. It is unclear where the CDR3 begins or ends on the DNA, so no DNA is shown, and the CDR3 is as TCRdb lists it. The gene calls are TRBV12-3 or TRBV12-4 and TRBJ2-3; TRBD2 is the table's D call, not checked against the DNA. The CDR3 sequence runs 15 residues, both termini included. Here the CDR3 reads CASSLGGVSTDTEYS.

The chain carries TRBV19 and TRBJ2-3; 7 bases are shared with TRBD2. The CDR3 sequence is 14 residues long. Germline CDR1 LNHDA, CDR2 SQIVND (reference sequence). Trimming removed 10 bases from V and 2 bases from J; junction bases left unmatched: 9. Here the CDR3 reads CATKREGLTDTQYF. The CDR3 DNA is TGTGCCACTAAAAGGGAGGGACTCACAGATACGCAGTATTTT.

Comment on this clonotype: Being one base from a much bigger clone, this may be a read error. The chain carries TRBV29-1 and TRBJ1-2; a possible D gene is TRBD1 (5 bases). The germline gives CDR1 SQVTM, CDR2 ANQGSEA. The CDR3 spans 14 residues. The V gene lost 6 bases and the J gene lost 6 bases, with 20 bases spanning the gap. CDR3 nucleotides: TGCAGCGTCTTGCTGCGGGGGGTGAGGGATGGCTACACCTTC. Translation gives CSVLLRGVRDGYTF.

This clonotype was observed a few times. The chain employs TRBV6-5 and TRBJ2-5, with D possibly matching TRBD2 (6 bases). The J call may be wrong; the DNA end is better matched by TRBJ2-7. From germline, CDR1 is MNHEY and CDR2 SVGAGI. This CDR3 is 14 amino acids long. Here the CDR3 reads CASSPRRGTHEQYF. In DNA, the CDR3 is TGTGCCAGCAGTCCACGACGGGGGACCCACGAGCAGTACTTC.

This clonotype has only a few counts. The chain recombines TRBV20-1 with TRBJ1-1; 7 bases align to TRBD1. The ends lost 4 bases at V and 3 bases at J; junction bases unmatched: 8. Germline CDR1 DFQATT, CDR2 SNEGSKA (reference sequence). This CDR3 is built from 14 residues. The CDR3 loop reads CSANSGGWDTEAFF. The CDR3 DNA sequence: TGCAGTGCTAACTCAGGGGGGTGGGACACTGAAGCTTTCTTT.

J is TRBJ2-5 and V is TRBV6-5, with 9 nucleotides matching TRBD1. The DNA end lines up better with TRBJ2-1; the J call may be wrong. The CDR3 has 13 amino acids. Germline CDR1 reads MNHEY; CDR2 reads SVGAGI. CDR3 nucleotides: TGTGCCAGCATGCGGACAGGGGTCCATGAGCAGTTCTTC. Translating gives CASMRTGVHEQFF.

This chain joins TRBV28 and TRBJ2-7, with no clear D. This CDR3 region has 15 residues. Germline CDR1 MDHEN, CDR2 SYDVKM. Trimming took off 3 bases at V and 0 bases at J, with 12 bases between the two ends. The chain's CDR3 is CASSFLDLSSYEQYF. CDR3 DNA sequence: TGTGCCAGCAGTTTTCTTGACCTGAGCTCCTACGAGCAGTACTTC.

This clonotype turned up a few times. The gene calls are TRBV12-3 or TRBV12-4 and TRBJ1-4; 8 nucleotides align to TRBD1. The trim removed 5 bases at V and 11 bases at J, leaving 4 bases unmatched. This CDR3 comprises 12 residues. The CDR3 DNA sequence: TGTGCCAGCAGTCCCGGACAGGGTAAACTGTTTTTT. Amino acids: CASSPGQGKLFF.